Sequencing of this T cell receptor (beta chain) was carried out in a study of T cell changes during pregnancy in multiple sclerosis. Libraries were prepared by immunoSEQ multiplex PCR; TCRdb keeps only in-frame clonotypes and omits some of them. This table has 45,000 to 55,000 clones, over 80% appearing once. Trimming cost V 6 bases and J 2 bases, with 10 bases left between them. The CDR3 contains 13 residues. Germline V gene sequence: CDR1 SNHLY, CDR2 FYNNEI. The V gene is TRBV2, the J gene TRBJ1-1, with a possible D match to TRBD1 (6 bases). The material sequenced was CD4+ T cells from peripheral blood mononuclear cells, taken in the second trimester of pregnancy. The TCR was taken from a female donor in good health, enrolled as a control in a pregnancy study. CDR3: CASSVQGNTEAFF. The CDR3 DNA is TGTGCCAGCAGCGTACAGGGAAACACTGAAGCTTTCTTT. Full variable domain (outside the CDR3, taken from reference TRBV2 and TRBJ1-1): EPEVTQTPSHQVTQMGQEVILRCVPISNHLYFYWYRQILGQKVEFLVSFYNNEISEKSEIFDDQFSVERPDGSNFTLKIRSTKLEDSAMYFCASSVQGNTEAFFGQGTRLTVV.